The source of this TCR beta chain is a study of technical replicates of blood from a few donors. This CDR3 contains 15 residues. Trimming removed 1 base at V and 1 base at J, with 8 bases between. CDR1 and CDR2 (germline): SGHRS, YFSETQ. Here immunoSEQ multiplex PCR was the method, and the copy in TCRdb shows in-frame clones only, minus some. The sample has fewer than 85,000 clones, approximately 97% seen once; the top ten hold about 0.3%. Sequencing was done on a sample of T cells isolated from PBMCs. The genes are TRBV5-1 and TRBJ2-2; D ambiguous. The receptor was isolated from a human donor in good health. In nucleotides, the CDR3 is TGCGCCAGCAGCTTGATCGGTGGGAACACCGGGGAGCTGTTTTTT. This codes for CASSLIGGNTGELFF.